Listed below are T cell receptor beta chains from one sample, sequenced in a study of patients and donors after allogeneic stem cell transplantation. TCRdb reanalysed the RT-PCR reads using MiXCR and keeps one entry per CDR3 protein. The repertoire holds approximately 150,000 distinct CDR3 sequences, with 30% as singletons. The source material was blood, either unsorted or a sorted T cell fraction (not recorded which). These receptors came from a human donor who was either an allogeneic HSCT recipient or a stem cell or donor lymphocyte infusion donor (not recorded which). It is not recorded whose cells these are; they may come from a transplant donor. Each CDR3 is given without its conserved first and last residue.

v_call: TRBV9; j_call: TRBJ2-3; cdr3_aa: ASSVVSVNTQY
v_call: TRBV4-3; j_call: TRBJ1-4; cdr3_aa: ASSQDGTNRPGEKLF
v_call: TRBV27; j_call: TRBJ2-1; cdr3_aa: ASSFSTGPPYNEQF
v_call: TRBV30; j_call: TRBJ2-7; cdr3_aa: AWSHGTYEQY
v_call: TRBV5-8; j_call: TRBJ1-3; cdr3_aa: ASSLYLGAGTYSGNTIY
v_call: TRBV5-1; j_call: TRBJ2-7; cdr3_aa: ASSPPGLAASYEQY
v_call: TRBV29-1; j_call: TRBJ1-1; cdr3_aa: SVEDPQTGRVDTEAF
v_call: TRBV12-3/TRBV12-4; j_call: TRBJ2-5; cdr3_aa: ASRRDSNQETQY
v_call: TRBV16; j_call: TRBJ2-7; cdr3_aa: ASSPNTRRGLAGQTYEQY
v_call: TRBV14; j_call: TRBJ2-7; cdr3_aa: ASSQSAWEGEQY
v_call: TRBV20-1; j_call: TRBJ2-7; cdr3_aa: SARVDTPYEQY
v_call: TRBV11-3; j_call: TRBJ2-1; cdr3_aa: ASSLDSGEQF
v_call: TRBV5-1; j_call: TRBJ2-7; cdr3_aa: ASSLGPAGASSYEQY
v_call: TRBV14; j_call: TRBJ2-1; cdr3_aa: ASSQDRSGHHKDEQF
v_call: TRBV18; j_call: TRBJ1-4; cdr3_aa: ASSPYRGREKLF
v_call: TRBV27; j_call: TRBJ1-2; cdr3_aa: ASSFYGATGYT
v_call: TRBV7-2; j_call: TRBJ1-3; cdr3_aa: ASSFGTGDSGNTIY
v_call: TRBV28; j_call: TRBJ2-1; cdr3_aa: ASTSGDRANEQF
v_call: TRBV15; j_call: TRBJ1-5; cdr3_aa: ATSGDRGRGNQPQH
v_call: TRBV20-1; j_call: TRBJ2-7; cdr3_aa: SARGEGVYEQY
v_call: TRBV10-3; j_call: TRBJ1-1; cdr3_aa: AITGTVNTEAF
v_call: TRBV6-5; j_call: TRBJ1-2; cdr3_aa: ASSYQTGTQNGYT
v_call: TRBV4-1; j_call: TRBJ2-3; cdr3_aa: ASSHDPGTDTQY
v_call: TRBV20-1; j_call: TRBJ1-3; cdr3_aa: SAKTPRFGNTIY
v_call: TRBV24-1; j_call: TRBJ2-5; cdr3_aa: ATSGSGRQQETQY
v_call: TRBV24-1; j_call: TRBJ2-4; cdr3_aa: ATTSRRGEHIQY
v_call: TRBV20-1; j_call: TRBJ2-3; cdr3_aa: SARGQGTDTQY
v_call: TRBV20-1; j_call: TRBJ1-4; cdr3_aa: SARAFDSHF
v_call: TRBV5-1; j_call: TRBJ1-4; cdr3_aa: ASSLANSTRGEKLF